This T cell receptor (beta chain) was sequenced in a study of blood T cell repertoires in COVID-19. Study at large: Samples came from the United States, Italy and Spain, spanning acute and convalescent COVID-19. Sample material is recorded as cDNA or gDNA derived from T cells, B-cell-depleted T cells, or PBMCs.

Per the original data handling: Amplification from reference gene primers served as the basis for estimated nucleated cell counts. Repertoires were generated with immunoSEQ multiplex PCR, while TCRdb's copy carries only in-frame clones and drops some. The D gene and trimming were derived from the DNA, and the V and J assignments and clone size from that table. The sample yields 95,000 to 150,000 clones, about 84% seen once. Sequencing was performed on peripheral blood. This receptor was taken from a human donor in a cohort sampled during active COVID-19.

The CDR3 region is CAISAPMRGAQQFF. DNA of the CDR3: TGTGCCATCTCAGCCCCTATGCGGGGGGCTCAGCAGTTCTTC. This rearrangement joins TRBV10-3 to TRBJ2-1; 8 bases agree with TRBD2. The CDR3 length is 14 residues. The junction had 14 bases not matched to a gene; V was cut back by 8 bases and J by 11 bases. Per germline, CDR1 ENHRY and CDR2 SYGVKD.